This T cell receptor beta chain derives from a study of blood T cell repertoires in COVID-19. Study as a whole: T cells, B-cell-depleted T cells, or PBMCs provided the cDNA or gDNA that served as material.

The CDR3 is made up of 15 amino acids. The V and J ends lost 3 bases and 5 bases respectively, with 16 bases between them. Germline V gene sequence: CDR1 LGHNA, CDR2 YNFKEQ. Method: immunoSEQ multiplex PCR; TCRdb's copy keeps in-frame clones and lacks some. The sample includes approximately 200,000 clones, more than 85% of them seen just once. The sequence was obtained from a man between 65 and 80 years old with active or convalescent COVID-19. The source material was peripheral blood. The chain employs TRBV4-2 and TRBJ2-5; D is perhaps TRBD2 (7 bases). The CDR3 DNA is TGTGCCAGCAGCCAGGTGGCGGGGGCGCAGGAGACCCAGTACTTC. Its translation: CASSQVAGAQETQYF.